The 4 T cell receptor beta chains listed next were all sequenced from one sample in a study of blood T cell repertoires in COVID-19 (dated by TCRdb to 2020 to 2022). Library preparation used the immunoSEQ multiplex PCR assay. Not all clones reach the TCRdb copy of this immuneACCESS table, which keeps in-frame sequences only. Checked studies attribute under half of the gap to unresolved V genes and leave the rest unexplained. For this sample the table gives 270,000 or so clones, of which approximately 86% were detected only once. The ten largest make up under 3% of the sample. Sample: PBMCs or T cells enriched from blood (not recorded which). These receptors all stem from a woman younger than 35 who had recovered from COVID-19.

This clone appeared once. V and J are TRBV18 and TRBJ1-3; no firm D call. Trimming pared 0 bases from V and 3 bases from J, leaving 9 bases between. The CDR3 is made up of 15 amino acids. In germline, CDR1 is KGHSH, CDR2 LQKENI. As DNA, the CDR3 is TGTGCCAGCTCACCACCTCGAGGGTTTGGAAACACCATATATTTT. Translation: CASSPPRGFGNTIYF.

V is TRBV15 and J is TRBJ2-3; 8 nucleotides align to TRBD2. V lost 2 bases, J lost 1 base, and 5 bases stayed unmatched. There are 16 residues in the CDR3. Germline-derived CDR1 and CDR2 are LNHNV and YYDKDF (reference sequence). CDR3 residues: CATSRLGLVGTDTQYF. The DNA of the CDR3 is TGTGCCACCAGCAGATTGGGACTAGTGGGCACAGATACGCAGTATTTT.

Notes on this clone: The identical CDR3 is also encoded by other nucleotide sequences in the sample. The J gene is TRBJ2-2, the V gene TRBV11-2, with TRBD2 matching 7 bases. V dropped 1 base and J dropped 1; count of bases not matched to a gene: 0. CDR3 length: 15 amino acids. Germline lookup yields CDR1 SGHAT and CDR2 FQNNGV. CDR3 in DNA: TGTGCCAGCAGCTTAGCGGGGGGGAACACCGGGGAGCTGTTTTTT. Translation: CASSLAGGNTGELFF.

Regarding this clone: A much more abundant neighbour one base away suggests this may be a read error. The rearrangement links TRBV27 to TRBJ1-2; D perhaps matches TRBD1 (5 bases). Trimming left V 4 bases short and J 2 bases short, with 8 bases between. The CDR3 runs 13 residues. Germline values: CDR1 MNHEY, CDR2 SMNVEV (reference sequence). In DNA, the CDR3 is TGTGCCAGCAGTTACGGGGGGAACTATGGCTACACCTTC. Amino acid sequence: CASSYGGNYGYTF.